This TCR beta chain comes out of a study of cytomegalovirus exposure and HLA in healthy donors (dated by TCRdb to the late 2010s). Notes on the research overall: An earlier analysis of 587 of the donors reported 250 to 350 Gb of sequence data and about 120 million unique TCR beta sequences obtained from about 180 million T cells. About 300 gigabases of sequencing data and tens of millions of unique TCR sequences were included in an early release covering 550 to 800 HLA-typed donors. The genetic ancestry cluster associated with self-reported Caucasian donors included roughly four fifths of the 300 to 400 genotyped donors. The study aimed to test whether signatures of past pathogen exposure could be identified by cataloging public T cell receptors. The T cell repertoires of about 700 subjects were profiled by immunosequencing and related to cytomegalovirus serostatus. A separate validation cohort of roughly 130 different subjects was used in addition to the roughly 620-subject first cohort. To predict cytomegalovirus infection status, the study combined high-throughput TCR immunosequencing, statistical association of individual TCRs with disease status, and machine learning. In a later analysis, previously published TCR beta repertoires from several hundred donors were re-analyzed and high-resolution HLA genotyping was added so that TCR occurrence patterns could be studied. Rather than drawing on any new phenotypic data, the later analysis identified candidate immune exposures from TCR beta sequences and the way those sequences occurred across donors. In an earlier analysis of roughly 600 of the donors, high-throughput TCR beta sequencing was used to judge whether each TCR beta V gene segment behaved as functional or pseudogenic. Donor age, sex, ethnicity and CMV serostatus were compiled together with the repertoire data. A later genetic analysis took genome-wide SNP genotypes for about 60% of the roughly 670 donors and used that subset as a discovery cohort. All discovery cohort repertoires had been generated on a single sequencing platform. Class I and class II HLA loci were covered by the typing at four-digit resolution. The number of typed donors differed by locus: about 629-630 for A, B, C, DRB1 and DQB1; approximately 520 for DQA1; around 610 for DPA1; and roughly 490 for DPB1. Five DR-DQ haplotypes were treated as single units for association and clustering because of strong linkage in the cohort. Across 398 genotyped donors of the cohort, an average of approximately 220,000 unique TCR beta nucleotide sequences per donor were sequenced, and roughly 20% of those sequences were non-productive.

The method was the immunoSEQ multiplex PCR assay. The multiplex PCR relied on a mix of 60 forward primers for TCR Vbeta segments and 13 reverse primers for TCR Jbeta segments. A multiplex PCR assay on genomic DNA amplified the CDR3 region of rearranged TCR beta genes. On the Illumina HiSeq System, the amplified TCR beta libraries were sequenced as 87-base-pair reads. The original methods were these. In a later analysis, 77 million or so unique TCR beta chains were counted across the 650 to 750 repertoires, and roughly 10 million of these chains were shared by at least two donors. Raw reads were error-corrected and collapsed into unique sequences by a nearest-neighbor algorithm in which closely related sequences were merged to remove PCR and sequencing errors. V, D and J gene segments were assigned by aligning CDR3 sequences to IMGT reference sequences. For a sequence to be retained, at least a six-nucleotide match to both a V gene segment and a J gene segment was required. A rearrangement was called productive if the CDR3 had no stop codons and remained in frame with V and J, and every other rearrangement was called non-productive. Following IMGT convention, CDR3 was defined as the stretch from the second conserved V-encoded cysteine up to the conserved J-encoded phenylalanine. In an earlier analysis of roughly 610 of the donors, sequences lacking an unambiguous match to a single V gene segment were excluded. An earlier analysis of around 600 of the donors classified V segments as functional when productive rearrangements were above 56.7% and as segregating when the standard deviation between donors was above 5%. A statistical classification framework was built to diagnose cytomegalovirus status from the catalog of TCR beta chain sequences. A later analysis assigned V and J genes by comparing TCR nucleotide sequences with IMGT/GENE-DB human TR gene sequences. In a later analysis, CDR3 sequences and most-parsimonious VDJ recombination scenarios were assigned using the TCRdist pipeline. In a later analysis, every TCR beta chain was defined by the combination of its CDR3 amino acid sequence and its V-gene family, and reads without a unique V-gene family were dropped. In a later analysis, 450 to 600 highly shared, low-generation-probability nucleotide sequences were removed to address suspected cross-contamination and a sequencing artifact. A later analysis calculated a clonal expansion index for each public chain from normalized within-repertoire ranks of inferred template counts. Generation probabilities in a later analysis came from a VDJ recombination model fitted to out-of-frame rearrangements, and those results were checked against IGoR. A later analysis scored TCR-TCR, TCR-HLA and TCR-CMV co-occurrence with hypergeometric tests, applying a repertoire-size bias correction to TCR pairs. False discovery rates were estimated in a later analysis by permuting HLA or CMV assignments 20 times. A later analysis grouped co-occurring TCRs with DBSCAN, adding TCRdist sequence similarity when clustering within HLA-allele-positive subsets. Repertoires with fewer than 30,000 or more than 120,000 public chains, plus five repertoires with anomalous nucleotide sharing, were excluded from co-occurrence clustering. TCRdb provides this immuneACCESS table in a form limited to in-frame rearrangements. Some clones are lacking; in checked studies, under half of them reflect an unresolved V gene, and why the rest are absent is not known. V, J and clone size are taken as reported in that table, and D and trimming were inferred from the DNA itself. Present in this sample are under 200,000 clones, 65% to 70% of which were seen just once. The ten biggest clones cover 3.5% to 5% of the sample.

Regarding this clone: The antigen it recognizes is unknown. Base-call qualities are not available, and no considerably larger clone is one nucleotide away.

In total, just over 650 healthy bone marrow donors made up the cohort. At the time of sampling, all cohort members were nominally healthy, though unrecorded immune exposures were likely present. The donor was CMV seropositive and belonged to the group of 250 to 300 seropositive cohort members. A peripheral blood sample was collected from each donor, and TCR beta sequencing was performed on peripheral blood mononuclear cells. The Qiagen DNeasy Blood Extraction Kit was used to extract genomic DNA from the blood cell samples. From the cysteine through the phenylalanine, the CDR3 covers 14 amino acids. Only the CDR3 DNA is retained, 42 bases long and in frame from the first base. The germline V gene encodes CDR1 LNHDA and CDR2 SQIVND (reference sequence). Compared with germline, V lacks 9 bases and J lacks 0 bases; bases without a gene match: 2. Overall study results and their limits: In a later genetic analysis, a missense DCLRE1C variant was associated with V-gene and J-gene trimming of TCR beta chains, and the association was replicated in an independent cohort. It was suggested by the authors that the approach could potentially be generalized to other disease states and immunological phenotypes. Broadly in line with IMGT annotations, most TCR beta V segments showed up in productive rearrangements about 90% or about 30% of the time in an earlier analysis of around 600 of the donors. Assigning TCR associations to individual alleles was difficult when HLA alleles, especially DR and DQ, strongly co-occurred. In a later analysis, 16,951 TCR beta sequences were associated with specific HLA alleles at a false discovery rate of 0.05. Because counts were too low, about 15 rarely observed V segments, including chromosome 9 orphons, were left out of the earlier analysis of a few hundred of the donors. According to a later analysis, most CMV-associated TCR beta chains appeared to be HLA-restricted, and the HLA associations seemed to be driven largely by CMV exposure. A further reported finding was that TCR beta sequences accurately predicted the HLA-A and HLA-B alleles for most subjects in the first cohort. According to a later analysis, TCR association rates differed among HLA loci, with DRB1 alleles showing the most associated TCRs and HLA-C alleles showing the fewest. Cytomegalovirus status was reported to be diagnosed by the classifier with high specificity and sensitivity in both the original and validation cohorts. Compared with the roughly 600-donor mean, donors in an Asian-associated ancestry cluster had fewer N-insertions in productive TCRs, according to a later genetic analysis. A later analysis found that HLA-associated TCR beta chains were more clonally expanded and had lower generation probabilities than equally common non-associated chains. Because some donors lacked HLA typing at each locus, the association tests relied only on the typed subset. A few of the identified cytomegalovirus-associated TCR beta chains were confirmed in vitro to be specific for cytomegalovirus antigens. The study listed approximately 150 TCR beta chains as associated with cytomegalovirus. Immune exposure information for the cohort was limited to CMV serostatus. Because the 87-base-pair reads could not distinguish some IMGT-functional V segments, including TRBV6-2 and TRBV6-3, those segments were excluded. Several of the top co-occurrence clusters appeared to be linked to parvovirus B19, influenza, CMV and Epstein-Barr virus, according to a later analysis. Correlated functional status among segregating V segments might reflect linkage disequilibrium, but an unknown experimental factor could not be ruled out. Sequencing depth was assumed to be roughly uniform across donors in the presence/absence analyses, though that assumption may not hold. Most TCR sequences were observed very rarely across donors, whereas some public TCRs were present in many individuals. A cluster of highly shared sequence variants was judged likely to be a technical artifact of the sequencing pipeline. The cohort was sequenced for TCR beta chains only, and without alpha or paired-chain data the features that could be detected were limited.

The chain was built from TRBV19 and TRBJ2-3, and 11 junction bases match TRBD2. The specimen was PBMCs. This sequence originates from a young woman in good health and CMV-seropositive. CDR3 loop: CASRTSGSTDTQYF. Here is the DNA: TGTGCCAGCCGGACTAGCGGGAGCACAGATACGCAGTATTTT.